The clone carrying this T cell receptor (beta chain) was picked up one time. These data belong to a study of blood T cell repertoires in COVID-19. Study-level background: From the United States, Italy and Spain came samples of acute and convalescent COVID-19.

Per the original methods: From reference gene primer amplification, estimates of nucleated cell counts were derived. Clones were sequenced by immunoSEQ multiplex PCR, and TCRdb holds only the in-frame ones, with some missing. The V and J calls and clone size were taken over from that table, and D and trimming were inferred from the DNA. The sample includes approximately 290,000 clones, roughly 88% of them seen just once. Self-reported history from a screening survey and questionnaire set each donor's cohort. What the recovered Cohort 3 donors had was two negative PCRs, clearance, or symptom resolution. Trimming took off 3 bases at V and 8 bases at J, with 10 bases between the two ends. Looked up from germline, CDR1 is SGHTA and CDR2 is FQGNSA. The CDR3 has 13 amino acids.

The rearrangement joins TRBV7-2 to TRBJ1-4; no definite D call. The sequenced material came from PBMCs or T cells enriched from blood (not recorded which). The receptor was derived from a woman in her twenties or thirties who had recovered from COVID-19. CDR3 coding DNA: TGTGCCAGCAGCTTTTACAGAAACGAAAAACTGTTTTTT. This sequence encodes CASSFYRNEKLFF.